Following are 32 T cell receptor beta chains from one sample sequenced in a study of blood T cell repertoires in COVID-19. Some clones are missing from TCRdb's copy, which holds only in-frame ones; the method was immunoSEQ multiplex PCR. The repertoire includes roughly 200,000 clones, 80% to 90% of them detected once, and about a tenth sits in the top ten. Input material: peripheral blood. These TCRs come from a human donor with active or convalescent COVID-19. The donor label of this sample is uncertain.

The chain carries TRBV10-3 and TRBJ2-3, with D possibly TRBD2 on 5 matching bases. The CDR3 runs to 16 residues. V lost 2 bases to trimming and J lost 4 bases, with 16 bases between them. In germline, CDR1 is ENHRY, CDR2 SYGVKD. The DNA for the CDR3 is TGTGCCATCAGTGAGCCGGAGGTGGGATCTTCAGATACGCAGTATTTT. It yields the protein CAISEPEVGSSDTQYF.

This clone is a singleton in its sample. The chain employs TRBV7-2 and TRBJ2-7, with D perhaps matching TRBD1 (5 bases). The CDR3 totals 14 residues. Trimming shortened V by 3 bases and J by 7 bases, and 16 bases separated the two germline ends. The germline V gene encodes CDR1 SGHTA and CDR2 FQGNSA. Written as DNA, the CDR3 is TGTGCCAGCAGCTTTGCGACAGCGCCAGGGGAGCAGTACTTC. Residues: CASSFATAPGEQYF.

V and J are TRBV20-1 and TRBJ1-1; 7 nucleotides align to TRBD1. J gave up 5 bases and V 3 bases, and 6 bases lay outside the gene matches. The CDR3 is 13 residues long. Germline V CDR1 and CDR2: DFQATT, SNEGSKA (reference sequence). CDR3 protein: CSASATGSTEAFF. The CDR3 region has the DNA TGCAGTGCTAGTGCGACAGGGAGTACTGAAGCTTTCTTT.

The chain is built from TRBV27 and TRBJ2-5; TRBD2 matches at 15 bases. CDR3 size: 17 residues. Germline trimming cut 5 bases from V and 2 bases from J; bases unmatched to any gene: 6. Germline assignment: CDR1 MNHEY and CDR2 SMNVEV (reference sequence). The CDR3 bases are TGTGCCAGCAGTCCAGGACTAGCGGGGGGGGGTCAAGAGACCCAGTACTTC. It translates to CASSPGLAGGGQETQYF.

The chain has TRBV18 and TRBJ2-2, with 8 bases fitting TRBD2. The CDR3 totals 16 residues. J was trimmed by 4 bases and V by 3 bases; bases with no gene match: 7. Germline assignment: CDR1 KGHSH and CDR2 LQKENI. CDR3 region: CASSPGGRPLTGELFF. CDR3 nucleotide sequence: TGTGCCAGCTCACCGGGCGGGAGGCCCCTCACCGGGGAGCTGTTTTTT.

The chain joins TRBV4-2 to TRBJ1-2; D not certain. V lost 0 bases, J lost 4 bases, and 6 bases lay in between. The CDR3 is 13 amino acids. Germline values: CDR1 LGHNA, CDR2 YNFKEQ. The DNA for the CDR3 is TGTGCCAGCAGCCAAGAGGGCAGCTATGGCTACACCTTC. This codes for CASSQEGSYGYTF.

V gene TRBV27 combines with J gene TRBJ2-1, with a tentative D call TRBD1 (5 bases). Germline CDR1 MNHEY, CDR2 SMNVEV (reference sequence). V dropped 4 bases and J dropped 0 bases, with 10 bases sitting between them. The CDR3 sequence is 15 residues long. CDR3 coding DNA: TGTGCCAGCAGTTCACAGGCCTTCTCCTACAATGAGCAGTTCTTC. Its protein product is CASSSQAFSYNEQFF.

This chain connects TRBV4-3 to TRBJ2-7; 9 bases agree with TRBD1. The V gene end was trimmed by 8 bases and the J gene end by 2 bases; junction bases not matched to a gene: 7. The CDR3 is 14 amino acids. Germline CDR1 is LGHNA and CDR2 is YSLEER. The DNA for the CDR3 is TGCGCCAGCCGCCCCGGGACAGGGCCCTACGAGCAGTACTTC. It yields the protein CASRPGTGPYEQYF.

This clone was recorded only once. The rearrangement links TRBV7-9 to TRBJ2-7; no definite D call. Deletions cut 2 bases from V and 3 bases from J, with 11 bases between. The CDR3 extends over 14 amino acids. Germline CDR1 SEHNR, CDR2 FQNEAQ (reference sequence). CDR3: CASSLSELLYEQYF. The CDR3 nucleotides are TGTGCCAGCAGCTTATCTGAACTCCTCTACGAGCAGTACTTC.

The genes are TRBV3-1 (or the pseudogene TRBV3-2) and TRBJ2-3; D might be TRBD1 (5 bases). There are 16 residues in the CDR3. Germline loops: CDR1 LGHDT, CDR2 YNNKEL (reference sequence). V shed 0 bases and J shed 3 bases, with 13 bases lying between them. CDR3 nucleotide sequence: TGTGCCAGCAGCCAAGACTTGAGCGCAGGGACAGATACGCAGTATTTT. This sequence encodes CASSQDLSAGTDTQYF.

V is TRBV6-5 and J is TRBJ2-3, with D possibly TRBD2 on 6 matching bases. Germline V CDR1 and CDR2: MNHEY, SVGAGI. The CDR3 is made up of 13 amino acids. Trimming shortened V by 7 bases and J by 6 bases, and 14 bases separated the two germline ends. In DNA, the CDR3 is TGTGCCAGCACTACTAGCTTATATGATACGCAGTATTTT. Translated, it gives CASTTSLYDTQYF.

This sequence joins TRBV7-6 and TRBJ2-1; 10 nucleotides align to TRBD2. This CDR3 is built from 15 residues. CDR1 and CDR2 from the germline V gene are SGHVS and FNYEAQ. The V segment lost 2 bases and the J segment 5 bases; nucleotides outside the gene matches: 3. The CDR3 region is CASSLRAGGNNEQFF. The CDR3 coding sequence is TGTGCCAGCAGCTTAAGAGCGGGGGGGAACAATGAGCAGTTCTTC.

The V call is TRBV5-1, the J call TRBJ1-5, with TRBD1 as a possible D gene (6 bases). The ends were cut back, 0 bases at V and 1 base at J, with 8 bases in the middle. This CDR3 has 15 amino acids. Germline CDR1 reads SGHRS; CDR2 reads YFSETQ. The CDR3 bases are TGCGCCAGCAGCTTGGAGGGACAAAGCAATCAGCCCCAGCATTTT. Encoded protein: CASSLEGQSNQPQHF.

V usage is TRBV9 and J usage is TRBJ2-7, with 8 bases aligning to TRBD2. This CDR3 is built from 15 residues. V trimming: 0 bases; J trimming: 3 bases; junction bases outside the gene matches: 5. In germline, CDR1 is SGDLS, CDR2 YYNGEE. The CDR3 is CASSVDFSGNYEQYF. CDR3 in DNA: TGTGCCAGCAGCGTAGACTTTAGCGGGAACTACGAGCAGTACTTC.

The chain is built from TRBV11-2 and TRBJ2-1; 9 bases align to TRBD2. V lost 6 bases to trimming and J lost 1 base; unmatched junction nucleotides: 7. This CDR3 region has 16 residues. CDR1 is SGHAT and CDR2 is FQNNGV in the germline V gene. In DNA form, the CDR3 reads TGTGCCAGCAGATTTAGCGGGAGAAGGTCCTACAATGAGCAGTTCTTC. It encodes CASRFSGRRSYNEQFF.

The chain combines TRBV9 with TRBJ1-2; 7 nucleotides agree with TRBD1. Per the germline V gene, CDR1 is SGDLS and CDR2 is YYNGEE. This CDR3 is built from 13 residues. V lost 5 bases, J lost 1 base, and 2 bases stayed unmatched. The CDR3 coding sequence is TGTGCCAGCAGTCCAGGGGGTAACTATGGCTACACCTTC. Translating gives CASSPGGNYGYTF.

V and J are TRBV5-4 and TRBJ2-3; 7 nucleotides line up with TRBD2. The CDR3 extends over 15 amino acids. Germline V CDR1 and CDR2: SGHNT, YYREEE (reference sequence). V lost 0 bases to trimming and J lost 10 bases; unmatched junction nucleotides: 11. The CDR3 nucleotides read TGTGCCAGCAGCTTGGGGAGCGGGATCGTTCGAGCGCAGTATTTT. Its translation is CASSLGSGIVRAQYF.

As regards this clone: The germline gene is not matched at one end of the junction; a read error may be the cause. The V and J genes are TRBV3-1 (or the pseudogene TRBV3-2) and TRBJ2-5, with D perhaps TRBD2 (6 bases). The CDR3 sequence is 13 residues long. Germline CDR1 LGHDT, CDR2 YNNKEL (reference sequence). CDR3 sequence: CASSQVGLAPTDF. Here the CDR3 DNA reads TGTGCCAGCAGCCAAGTGGGGCTAGCGCCCACGGACTTC.

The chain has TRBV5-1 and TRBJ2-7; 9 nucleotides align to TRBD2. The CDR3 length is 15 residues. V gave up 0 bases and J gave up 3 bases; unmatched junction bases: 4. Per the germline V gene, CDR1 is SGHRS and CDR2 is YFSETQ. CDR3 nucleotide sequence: TGCGCCAGCAGCTTGGTGGCGGGGGGGGACTACGAGCAGTACTTC. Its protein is CASSLVAGGDYEQYF.

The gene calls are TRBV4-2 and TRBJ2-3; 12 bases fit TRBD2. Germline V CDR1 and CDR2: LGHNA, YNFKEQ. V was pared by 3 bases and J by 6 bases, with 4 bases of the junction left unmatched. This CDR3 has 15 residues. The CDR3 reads CASSHRTSGTDTQYF. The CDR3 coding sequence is TGTGCCAGCAGCCATCGGACTAGCGGGACGGATACGCAGTATTTT.

Written as DNA, the CDR3 is TGTGCCAGCAGCCTCTCCCGGGACAGCTATGGCTACACCTTC. It is translated as CASSLSRDSYGYTF. The J gene is TRBJ1-2, the V gene TRBV6-5; 7 bases are shared with TRBD1. Germline values: CDR1 MNHEY, CDR2 SVGAGI. This CDR3 comprises 14 residues. Trimming took 6 bases from V and 4 from J; bases not matched to a gene: 8.

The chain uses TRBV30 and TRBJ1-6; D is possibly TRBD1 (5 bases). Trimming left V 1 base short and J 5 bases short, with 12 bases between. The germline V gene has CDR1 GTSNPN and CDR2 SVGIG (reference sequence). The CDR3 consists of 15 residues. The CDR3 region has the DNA TGTGCCTGGAGTGCCCAGGGAAGGAATAATTCACCCCTCCACTTT. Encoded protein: CAWSAQGRNNSPLHF.

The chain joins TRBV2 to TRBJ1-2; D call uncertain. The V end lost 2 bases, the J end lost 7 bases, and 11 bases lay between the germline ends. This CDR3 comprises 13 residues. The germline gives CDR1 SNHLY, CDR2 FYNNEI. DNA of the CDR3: TGTGCCAGCAGTGAAACTGCGGGAGGTGGCTACACCTTC. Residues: CASSETAGGGYTF.

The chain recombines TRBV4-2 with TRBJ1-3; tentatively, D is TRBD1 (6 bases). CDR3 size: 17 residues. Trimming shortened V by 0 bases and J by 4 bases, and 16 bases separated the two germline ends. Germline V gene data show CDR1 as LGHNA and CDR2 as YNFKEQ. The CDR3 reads CASSQDWLRTVGNTIYF. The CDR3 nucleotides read TGTGCCAGCAGCCAAGATTGGTTGAGGACAGTGGGAAACACCATATATTTT.

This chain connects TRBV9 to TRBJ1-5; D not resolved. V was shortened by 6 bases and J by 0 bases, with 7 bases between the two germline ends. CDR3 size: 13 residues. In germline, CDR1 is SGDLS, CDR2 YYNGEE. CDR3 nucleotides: TGTGCCAGCATTCATCCTAGCAATCAGCCCCAGCATTTT. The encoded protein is CASIHPSNQPQHF.

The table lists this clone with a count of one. CDR3 nucleotide sequence: TGTGCCAGCAGCCAAGTAGGGCGACAGGGGGCCGATACGCAGTATTTT. Encoded protein: CASSQVGRQGADTQYF. This chain joins TRBV4-2 and TRBJ2-3; 10 nucleotides align to TRBD1. J was trimmed by 6 bases and V by 1 base; bases with no gene match: 7. From germline, CDR1 is LGHNA and CDR2 YNFKEQ. The CDR3 is 16 residues long.

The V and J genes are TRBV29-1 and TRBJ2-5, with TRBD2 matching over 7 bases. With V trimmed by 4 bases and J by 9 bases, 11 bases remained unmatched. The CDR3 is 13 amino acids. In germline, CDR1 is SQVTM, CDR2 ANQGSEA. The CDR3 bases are TGCAGCGTTGTTAGCGCCAGACGGGAGGCCCAGTACTTC. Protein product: CSVVSARREAQYF.

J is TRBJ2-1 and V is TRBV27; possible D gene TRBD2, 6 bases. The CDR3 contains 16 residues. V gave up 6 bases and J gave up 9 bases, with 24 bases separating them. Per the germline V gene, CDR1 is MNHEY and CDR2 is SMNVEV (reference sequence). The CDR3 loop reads CASSPLGSRLGSEQFF. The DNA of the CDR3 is TGTGCCAGCAGCCCGCTCGGGAGCCGTCTGGGTAGTGAGCAGTTCTTC.

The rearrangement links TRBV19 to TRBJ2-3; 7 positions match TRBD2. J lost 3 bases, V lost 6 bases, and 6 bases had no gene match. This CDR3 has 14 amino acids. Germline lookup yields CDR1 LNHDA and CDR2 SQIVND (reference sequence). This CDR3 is CASRRGLGTDTQYF. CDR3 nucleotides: TGTGCCAGTAGACGTGGACTAGGAACAGATACGCAGTATTTT.

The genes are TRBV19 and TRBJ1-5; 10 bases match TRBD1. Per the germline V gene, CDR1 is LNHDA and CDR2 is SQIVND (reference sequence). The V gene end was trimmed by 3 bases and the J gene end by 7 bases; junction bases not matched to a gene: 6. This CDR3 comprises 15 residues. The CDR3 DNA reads TGTGCCAGTAGTATGCATGACAGGGGGCCGCAGCCCCAGCATTTT. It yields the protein CASSMHDRGPQPQHF.

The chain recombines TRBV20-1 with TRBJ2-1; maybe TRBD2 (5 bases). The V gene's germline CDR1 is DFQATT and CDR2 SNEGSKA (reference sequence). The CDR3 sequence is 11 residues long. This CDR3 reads CSSGTYNEQFF. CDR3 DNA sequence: TGCTCATCCGGGACCTACAATGAGCAGTTCTTC.

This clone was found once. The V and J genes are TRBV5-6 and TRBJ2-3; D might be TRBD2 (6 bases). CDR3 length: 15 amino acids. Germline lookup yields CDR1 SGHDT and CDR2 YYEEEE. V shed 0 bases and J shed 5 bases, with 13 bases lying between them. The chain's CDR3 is CASSLGGRGGDTQYF. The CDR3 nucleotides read TGTGCCAGCAGCTTGGGCGGCCGGGGAGGAGATACGCAGTATTTT.